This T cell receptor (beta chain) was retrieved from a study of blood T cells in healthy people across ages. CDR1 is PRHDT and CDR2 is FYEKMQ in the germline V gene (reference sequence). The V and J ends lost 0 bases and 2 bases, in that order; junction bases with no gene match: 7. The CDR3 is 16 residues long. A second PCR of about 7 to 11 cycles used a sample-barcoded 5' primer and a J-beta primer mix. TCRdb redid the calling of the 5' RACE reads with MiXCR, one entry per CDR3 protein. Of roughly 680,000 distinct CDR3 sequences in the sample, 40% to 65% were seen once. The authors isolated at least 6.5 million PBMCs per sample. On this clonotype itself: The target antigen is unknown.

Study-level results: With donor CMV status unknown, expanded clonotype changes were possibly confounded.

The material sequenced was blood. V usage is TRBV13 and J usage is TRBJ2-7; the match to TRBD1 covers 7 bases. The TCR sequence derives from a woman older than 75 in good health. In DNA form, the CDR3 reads TGTGCCAGCAGCTTAGGGGGACAGTCCTTGGCCTACGAGCAGTACTTC. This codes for CASSLGGQSLAYEQYF.